This T cell receptor beta chain was found in a study of cytomegalovirus exposure and HLA in healthy donors. Findings and caveats of the study: A few CMV-associated chains proved CMV antigen-specific in vitro. Across donors, most TCRs were seen rarely, yet some public ones were widespread.

This PCR relied on a set of 60 Vbeta primers and 13 Jbeta primers. The data were produced by immunoSEQ multiplex PCR, yet TCRdb's version contains in-frame clones alone and is incomplete. The table shows about 130,000 clones, with around three quarters occurring only once. Trimming cost V 2 bases and J 4 bases, with 9 bases left between them. The length of the CDR3 is 14 residues. Germline V gene sequence: CDR1 MGHRA, CDR2 YSYEKL. As regards this clone: What it recognizes is unknown.

Sequencing used PBMCs. The TCR sequence derives from a man in his thirties or forties in good health and CMV-seronegative. This chain links TRBV4-1 with TRBJ1-5, with D uncertain. CDR3 residues: CASSQNTRNQPQHF. In nucleotides, the CDR3 is TGCGCCAGCAGCCAAAACACCAGAAATCAGCCCCAGCATTTT.